The 15 T cell receptor beta chains listed next were all sequenced from one sample in a study of cytomegalovirus exposure and HLA in healthy donors. Primers included in the PCR were 60 Vbeta and 13 Jbeta primers. Profiling relied on immunoSEQ multiplex PCR, and the TCRdb table lists in-frame clones only, not all of them. This table has over 90,000 clones, 60% to 70% appearing once. Sequenced sample: PBMCs. Receptors originate from a woman between 45 and 65 years old in good health and CMV-seronegative.

V gene TRBV5-1 combines with J gene TRBJ2-1; TRBD2 might be the D (5 bases). CDR1 and CDR2 from the germline V gene are SGHRS and YFSETQ. V lost 3 bases and J 1 base, leaving 8 bases between the germline ends. The CDR3 loop spans 14 amino acids. The CDR3 DNA reads as TGCGCCAGCAGCTCAACGGGATCCTACAATGAGCAGTTCTTC. It codes for CASSSTGSYNEQFF.

The chain uses TRBV5-1 and TRBJ2-5; 10 bases are shared with TRBD1. The J call may be wrong; the DNA end is better matched by TRBJ2-7. The germline gives CDR1 SGHRS, CDR2 YFSETQ. The CDR3 runs 13 residues. This CDR3 is CASSLGTGGEQYF. The CDR3 bases are TGCGCCAGCAGCTTGGGGACAGGGGGCGAGCAGTACTTC.

Turning to this clone: Within the sample, other DNA sequences also encode this same CDR3. The chain couples TRBV15 to TRBJ2-3, with 11 bases that match TRBD1. CDR3 size: 14 residues. The germline V gene encodes CDR1 LNHNV and CDR2 YYDKDF (reference sequence). Trimming took 6 bases from V and 3 from J; bases not matched to a gene: 2. The CDR3 here is CATRDRGLTDTQYF. In nucleotides, the CDR3 is TGTGCCACCAGGGACAGGGGGCTAACAGATACGCAGTATTTT.

The rearrangement uses TRBV27 and TRBJ2-7; 13 bases line up with TRBD2. The CDR3 covers 17 residues. V shed 4 bases, J shed 3 bases, and the junction held 9 bases outside the gene matches. Germline V gives CDR1 MNHEY, CDR2 SMNVEV (reference sequence). The CDR3 DNA reads TGTGCCAGCAGTTCGCAACTAGCGGGAGGGGAAGGCTACGAGCAGTACTTC. Encoded protein: CASSSQLAGGEGYEQYF.

A few counts support this clone. The V call is TRBV12-5, the J call TRBJ1-1; the match to TRBD1 covers 10 bases. V was pared by 9 bases and J by 4 bases, with 8 bases of the junction left unmatched. Germline CDR1 is LGHNT and CDR2 is FRNRAP. The CDR3 runs 14 residues. This CDR3 reads CASQPGQGFTEAFF. For the CDR3, the DNA is TGTGCTAGCCAACCGGGACAGGGGTTCACTGAAGCTTTCTTT.

V and J are TRBV7-2 and TRBJ1-1; D is possibly TRBD1 (5 bases). The CDR3 consists of 11 residues. The V and J ends lost 1 base and 11 bases respectively, with 8 bases between them. The germline gives CDR1 SGHTA, CDR2 FQGNSA. The chain's CDR3 is CASSLGRAAFF. CDR3 in DNA: TGTGCCAGCAGCTTAGGCAGGGCGGCTTTCTTT.

This chain connects TRBV7-9 to TRBJ2-7; TRBD2 might be the D (6 bases). V shed 5 bases and J shed 3 bases, with 29 bases lying between them. Germline lookup yields CDR1 SEHNR and CDR2 FQNEAQ (reference sequence). This CDR3 has 19 residues. CDR3: CASSPPNLNGGNRYYEQYF. DNA for the CDR3: TGTGCCAGCAGCCCTCCGAACCTTAACGGCGGGAACCGCTACTACGAGCAGTACTTC.

For the CDR3, the DNA is TGTGCCTGGAGTGTTTACAGGGGAAATCAGCCCCAGCATTTT. It is translated as CAWSVYRGNQPQHF. The chain has TRBV30 and TRBJ1-5, with 7 positions matching TRBD1. CDR3 length: 14 residues. V lost 0 bases, J lost 4 bases, and 3 bases stayed unmatched. Germline values: CDR1 GTSNPN, CDR2 SVGIG (reference sequence).

The chain combines TRBV2 with TRBJ1-1; the D is unclear. CDR1 and CDR2 (germline): SNHLY, FYNNEI. The CDR3 extends over 14 amino acids. Trimming took off 3 bases at V and 8 bases at J, with 16 bases between the two ends. CDR3 sequence: CASSDLGVTGEAFF. The CDR3 nucleotides are TGTGCCAGCAGTGATCTGGGCGTCACGGGAGAAGCTTTCTTT.

The gene calls are TRBV5-1 and TRBJ1-5; 10 bases are shared with TRBD1. The CDR3 runs 14 residues. Germline values: CDR1 SGHRS, CDR2 YFSETQ. After removal of 7 bases from V and 9 bases from J, the junction contained 10 bases not matched to a gene. The CDR3 sequence is CASLRGTGVLPQHF. The CDR3 DNA follows: TGCGCCAGCCTCAGGGGGACAGGGGTTCTGCCCCAGCATTTT.

This chain links TRBV5-1 with TRBJ1-2, with TRBD1 matching over 9 bases. CDR3 length: 14 amino acids. V lost 4 bases and J lost 2; bases outside the gene matches: 3. From germline, CDR1 is SGHRS and CDR2 YFSETQ. CDR3 DNA sequence: TGCGCCAGCAGCCGGACAGGGGACAACTATGGCTACACCTTC. It codes for CASSRTGDNYGYTF. Full variable domain (outside the CDR3, taken from reference TRBV5-1 and TRBJ1-2): KAGVTQTPRYLIKTRGQQVTLSCSPISGHRSVSWYQQTPGQGLQFLFEYFSETQRNKGNFPGRFSGRQFSNSRSEMNVSTLELGDSALYLCASSRTGDNYGYTFGSGTRLTVV.

The chain joins TRBV5-1 to TRBJ2-1; 11 nucleotides line up with TRBD2. The CDR3 loop spans 20 amino acids. Per the germline V gene, CDR1 is SGHRS and CDR2 is YFSETQ. Losses at the gene ends were 0 bases for V and 9 bases for J; bases not matched to a gene: 20. CDR3 sequence: CASSLARETSGSLVTGEQFF. The CDR3 nucleotides read TGCGCCAGCAGCTTGGCCAGGGAAACTAGCGGGAGTTTGGTGACCGGTGAGCAGTTCTTC.

V gene TRBV14 combines with J gene TRBJ2-5; D is unresolved. V lost 4 bases, J lost 1 base, and 13 bases lay in between. Germline values: CDR1 SGHDN, CDR2 FVKESK. The CDR3 consists of 15 residues. CDR3 loop: CASSRYFVSQETQYF. In nucleotides, the CDR3 is TGTGCCAGCAGCCGTTACTTCGTATCCCAAGAGACCCAGTACTTC.

The chain employs TRBV28 and TRBJ1-1; D is perhaps TRBD1 (5 bases). This CDR3 comprises 16 residues. With 5 bases removed from V and 1 base from J, the gap between germline ends came to 17 bases. Germline CDR1 and CDR2: MDHEN and SYDVKM. CDR3 residues: CASSPETVRTNTEAFF. The CDR3 bases are TGTGCCAGCAGTCCTGAGACAGTGAGGACGAACACTGAAGCTTTCTTT.

This chain joins TRBV6-8 and TRBJ1-5; 9 nucleotides align to TRBD1. CDR3 length equals 17 residues. V lost 7 bases, J lost 5 bases, and 15 bases stayed unmatched. Germline CDR1 and CDR2: MNHGY and SAAAGT. For the CDR3, the DNA is TGTGCCAGCAAGGGACCAAAGAAGGGACAGGGACATCAGCCCCAGCATTTT. Its protein is CASKGPKKGQGHQPQHF.